Below, 22 T cell receptor beta chains from the same sample are listed, as sequenced in a study of T-cell reconstitution after alpha-beta-depleted transplantation in children. The TCRbeta library incorporated unique molecular identifiers. TCRdb reprocessed the PCR reads via MiXCR and lists one record per CDR3 protein. The sample comprises 490,000 or so distinct CDR3 sequences, roughly an eighth of which are singletons, and approximately 5.4% rests with the top ten. The sample in question was PBMCs from the stem cell graft donor, obtained from the stem cell graft. Every receptor here comes from a human donor who donated a stem cell graft to a child with combined immunodeficiency.

This rearrangement joins TRBV20-1 to TRBJ2-7, with no clear D. The CDR3 has 13 amino acids. V lost 0 bases, J lost 11 bases, and 17 bases lay in between. CDR1 is DFQATT, CDR2 SNEGSKA, per germline (reference sequence). The CDR3 reads CSARDLRDSLEYF. DNA of the CDR3: TGCAGTGCTAGAGACCTTCGAGACTCCCTCGAGTACTTC.

This clonotype was seen only a few times. In nucleotides, the CDR3 is TGTGCCATCAGTGATCCCGGGACAGGGTATTACACACGCCCCTACGAGCAGTACTTC. Protein sequence: CAISDPGTGYYTRPYEQYF. The rearrangement joins TRBV10-3 to TRBJ2-7; 9 positions match TRBD1. The CDR3 loop spans 19 amino acids. V was clipped by 3 bases and J by 2 bases; unmatched bases: 17. The germline CDR1 and CDR2 sequences are ENHRY and SYGVKD.

The V and J genes are TRBV12-3 or TRBV12-4 and TRBJ2-7; D is unclear. The V end was cut by 3 bases, the J end by 7 bases, with 16 bases between. There are 14 residues in the CDR3. DNA of the CDR3: TGTGCCAGCAGTTTTGGGCTTTGGGGTCGTGAGCAGTACTTC. It encodes CASSFGLWGREQYF.

The CDR3 nucleotides are TGTGCCAGCAGTTTGACAGGGGGAAAGCAGTATTTT. Protein: CASSLTGGKQYF. V is TRBV12-3 or TRBV12-4 and J is TRBJ2-3; 9 nucleotides line up with TRBD1. CDR3 size: 12 residues. V lost 3 bases to trimming and J lost 11 bases; unmatched junction nucleotides: 3.

Remarks on this clonotype: A much larger clone lies a single base off, so this may be a read error. J is TRBJ2-7 and V is TRBV7-2; 10 bases are a match to TRBD1. The CDR3 has 15 amino acids. Germline V gives CDR1 SGHTA, CDR2 FQGNSA. The CDR3 sequence: CASSPRGTGVYVQYF. CDR3 nucleotides: TGTGCCAGCAGCCCCCGGGGGACAGGGGTTTACGTGCAGTACTTC.

Only a few counts were recorded for this clonotype. CDR3 in DNA: TGCGCCAGCAGCCACACAGGGTCTTACACCGGGGAGCTGTTTTTT. It yields the protein CASSHTGSYTGELFF. V gene TRBV4-3 combines with J gene TRBJ2-2; the D gene is possibly TRBD1 (6 bases). This CDR3 has 15 residues. Germline V gene lookup returns CDR1 LGHNA and CDR2 YSLEER. Trimming took off 3 bases at V and 3 bases at J, with 11 bases between the two ends.

The chain carries TRBV9 and TRBJ2-5; D possibly matches TRBD1 or TRBD2 (5 bases each). CDR3 size: 15 residues. Trimming shortened V by 4 bases and J by 5 bases, and 18 bases separated the two germline ends. Germline lookup yields CDR1 SGDLS and CDR2 YYNGEE. CDR3 amino acids: CASSLQGTLPETQYF. The CDR3 DNA reads as TGTGCCAGCAGCCTTCAAGGGACCCTTCCGGAGACCCAGTACTTC. The entire variable domain, with the rest obtained from reference TRBV9 and TRBJ2-5, is as follows: DSGVTQTPKHLITATGQRVTLRCSPRSGDLSVYWYQQSLDQGLQFLIQYYNGEERAKGNILERFSAQQFPDLHSELNLSSLELGDSALYFCASSLQGTLPETQYFGPGTRLLVL.

V is TRBV5-6 and J is TRBJ1-5; D ambiguous. There are 15 residues in the CDR3. CDR1 is SGHDT and CDR2 is YYEEEE in the germline V gene. The V and J ends lost 1 base and 0 bases respectively, with 8 bases between them. In DNA form, the CDR3 reads TGTGCCAGCAGCTTGTTCCGACTTAGCAATCAGCCCCAGCATTTT. This encodes CASSLFRLSNQPQHF.

The rearrangement joins TRBV20-1 to TRBJ1-1; D is perhaps TRBD1 (5 bases). V lost 4 bases and J 4 bases, leaving 16 bases between the germline ends. CDR3 length equals 14 residues. Per the germline V gene, CDR1 is DFQATT and CDR2 is SNEGSKA (reference sequence). CDR3 in amino acids: CSATKGPQGTEAFF. Here the CDR3 DNA reads TGCAGTGCTACGAAAGGACCCCAGGGCACTGAAGCTTTCTTT.

This clonotype was picked up many times. V is TRBV29-1 and J is TRBJ2-3; the D is unclear. The germline V and J ends were trimmed by 6 bases and 4 bases, with 14 bases remaining between them. The V gene's germline CDR1 is SQVTM and CDR2 ANQGSEA. This CDR3 is built from 13 residues. Written as DNA, the CDR3 is TGCAGCGTGAACTCACAGTTTTCAGATACGCAGTATTTT. Amino acid sequence: CSVNSQFSDTQYF.

The genes are TRBV4-3 and TRBJ2-2, with 11 bases lining up with TRBD2. CDR1 is LGHNA, CDR2 YSLEER, per germline. The CDR3 totals 17 residues. The trim removed 2 bases at V and 1 base at J, leaving 3 bases unmatched. The CDR3 DNA is TGCGCCAGCAGCCAACAAACTAGCGGGGGGAACACCGGGGAGCTGTTTTTT. The encoded protein is CASSQQTSGGNTGELFF.

This clonotype was seen many times. This sequence joins TRBV27 and TRBJ2-7, with unresolved D. V was shortened by 0 bases and J by 5 bases, with 11 bases between the two germline ends. CDR1 and CDR2 (germline): MNHEY, SMNVEV (reference sequence). This CDR3 is built from 14 residues. The CDR3 sequence is CASSLSSTTNEQYF. The CDR3 nucleotides are TGTGCCAGCAGTTTATCGAGTACAACGAACGAGCAGTACTTC.

This rearrangement joins TRBV5-5 to TRBJ2-7; 11 bases match TRBD2. CDR3 size: 15 residues. Germline loops: CDR1 SGHKS, CDR2 YYEKEE (reference sequence). The V and J ends lost 5 bases and 3 bases, in that order; junction bases with no gene match: 7. The CDR3 spells CASSLSGTSGYEQYF. DNA for the CDR3: TGTGCCAGCAGTTTATCCGGGACTAGCGGCTACGAGCAGTACTTC.

This clonotype came up many times. This CDR3 reads CSVAGAAGANVLTF. As DNA, the CDR3 is TGCAGCGTTGCGGGTGCAGCCGGGGCCAACGTCCTGACTTTC. The rearrangement uses TRBV29-1 and TRBJ2-6; D uncertain. V lost 4 bases to trimming and J lost 4 bases, with 11 bases between them. This CDR3 comprises 14 residues. The germline CDR1 and CDR2 sequences are SQVTM and ANQGSEA.

This clonotype was seen repeatedly, ten times or more. This rearrangement joins TRBV5-6 to TRBJ2-3, with 8 bases that match TRBD1. Trimming cost V 1 base and J 3 bases; bases outside gene matches: 7. The CDR3 extends over 16 amino acids. Germline V lookup: CDR1 SGHDT, CDR2 YYEEEE. The CDR3 DNA sequence: TGTGCCAGCAGCTTGCTCGCAGGGGGCATAACAGATACGCAGTATTTT. It translates to CASSLLAGGITDTQYF.

Only a few counts were recorded for this clonotype. This chain connects TRBV7-3 to TRBJ2-1, with TRBD2 matching 7 bases. Germline V gene lookup returns CDR1 SGHTA and CDR2 FQGTGA. V lost 6 bases to trimming and J lost 4 bases; unmatched junction nucleotides: 9. The CDR3 extends over 15 amino acids. CDR3 sequence: CASSQSGLTYNEQFF. DNA for the CDR3: TGTGCCAGCAGTCAATCGGGACTAACGTACAATGAGCAGTTCTTC.

This clonotype was counted many times. The chain is built from TRBV28 and TRBJ2-5; D might be TRBD1 or TRBD2, each matching 7 bases. The V gene's germline CDR1 is MDHEN and CDR2 SYDVKM. Trimming shortened V by 6 bases and J by 4 bases, and 21 bases separated the two germline ends. The CDR3 covers 16 residues. CDR3 DNA: TGTGCCAGCAGCCTGGCAGGGGGACTACTCCTAGAGACCCAGTACTTC. Residues: CASSLAGGLLLETQYF.

The J gene is TRBJ2-3, the V gene TRBV20-1; TRBD2 aligns across 12 bases. Germline CDR1 is DFQATT and CDR2 is SNEGSKA (reference sequence). V lost 6 bases and J lost 5; bases outside the gene matches: 6. The CDR3 covers 14 residues. The DNA for the CDR3 is TGCAGTGCCCTCCGACTAGCGGGAGAAGATACGCAGTATTTT. Its translation: CSALRLAGEDTQYF.

This clonotype came up a few times. The DNA for the CDR3 is TGTGCCACCAGCAGAGACGTCGAGTGGGTGAACACTGAAGCTTTCTTT. This sequence encodes CATSRDVEWVNTEAFF. This chain links TRBV15 with TRBJ1-1; D is undetermined. Germline V CDR1 and CDR2: LNHNV, YYDKDF (reference sequence). Trimming stripped 0 bases from V and 0 bases from J, with 11 bases between. This CDR3 has 16 amino acids. Complete variable domain (other parts from reference TRBV15 and TRBJ1-1): DAMVIQNPRYQVTQFGKPVTLSCSQTLNHNVMYWYQQKSSQAPKLLFHYYDKDFNNEADTPDNFQSRRPNTSFCFLDIRSPGLGDTAMYLCATSRDVEWVNTEAFFGQGTRLTVV.

This clonotype occurred many times. The rearrangement links TRBV20-1 to TRBJ2-3, with D perhaps TRBD2 (6 bases). Germline V gene data show CDR1 as DFQATT and CDR2 as SNEGSKA (reference sequence). The CDR3 loop spans 14 amino acids. V lost 6 bases and J lost 2, with 15 bases in between. The CDR3 nucleotides are TGCAGTGCCCCGGGAGTTCGTCTCACAGATACGCAGTATTTT. Its protein is CSAPGVRLTDTQYF.

This clonotype was detected only a few times. This rearrangement joins TRBV5-5 to TRBJ2-5, with TRBD2 as a possible D gene (5 bases). Germline CDR1 is SGHKS and CDR2 is YYEKEE (reference sequence). The CDR3 sequence is 16 residues long. The V gene lost 1 base and the J gene lost 1 base, with 14 bases spanning the gap. CDR3: CASSLLGGRTQETQYF. CDR3 nucleotides: TGTGCCAGCAGCTTGTTAGGCGGGCGGACCCAAGAGACCCAGTACTTC. Full variable domain (remainder filled in from reference TRBV5-5 and TRBJ2-5): DAGVTQSPTHLIKTRGQQVTLRCSPISGHKSVSWYQQVLGQGPQFIFQYYEKEERGRGNFPDRFSARQFPNYSSELNVNALLLGDSALYLCASSLLGGRTQETQYFGPGTRLLVL.

In its sample, this clonotype was seen a few times. The rearrangement uses TRBV9 and TRBJ2-1, with TRBD2 identical over 7 bases. CDR1 and CDR2 from the germline V gene are SGDLS and YYNGEE. CDR3 length: 13 amino acids. The V gene end was trimmed by 0 bases and the J gene end by 10 bases; junction bases not matched to a gene: 4. The CDR3 region is CASSVDGSGEQFF. CDR3 nucleotide sequence: TGTGCCAGCAGCGTAGACGGTAGCGGGGAGCAGTTCTTC.